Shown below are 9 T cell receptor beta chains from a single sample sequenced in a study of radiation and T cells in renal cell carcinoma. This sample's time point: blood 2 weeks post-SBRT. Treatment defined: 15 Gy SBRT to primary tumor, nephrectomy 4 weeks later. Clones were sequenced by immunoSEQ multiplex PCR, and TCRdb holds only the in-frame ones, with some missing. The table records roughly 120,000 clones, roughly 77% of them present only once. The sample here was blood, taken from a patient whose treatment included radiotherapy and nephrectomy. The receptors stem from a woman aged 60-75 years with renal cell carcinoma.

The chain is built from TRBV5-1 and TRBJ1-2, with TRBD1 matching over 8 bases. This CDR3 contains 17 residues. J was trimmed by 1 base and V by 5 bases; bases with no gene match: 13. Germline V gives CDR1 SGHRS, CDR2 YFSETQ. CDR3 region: CASRRAGTGDFNYGYTF. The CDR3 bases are TGCGCCAGCAGGCGGGCCGGGACAGGAGACTTTAACTATGGCTACACCTTC. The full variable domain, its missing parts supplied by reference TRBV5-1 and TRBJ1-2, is KAGVTQTPRYLIKTRGQQVTLSCSPISGHRSVSWYQQTPGQGLQFLFEYFSETQRNKGNFPGRFSGRQFSNSRSEMNVSTLELGDSALYLCASRRAGTGDFNYGYTFGSGTRLTVV.

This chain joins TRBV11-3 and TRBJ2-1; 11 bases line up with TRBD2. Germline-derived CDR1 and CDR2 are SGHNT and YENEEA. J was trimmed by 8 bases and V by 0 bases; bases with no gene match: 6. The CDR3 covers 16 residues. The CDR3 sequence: CASSLDSGGAYDEQFF. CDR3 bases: TGTGCCAGCAGCTTAGATAGCGGGGGGGCGTACGATGAGCAGTTCTTC.

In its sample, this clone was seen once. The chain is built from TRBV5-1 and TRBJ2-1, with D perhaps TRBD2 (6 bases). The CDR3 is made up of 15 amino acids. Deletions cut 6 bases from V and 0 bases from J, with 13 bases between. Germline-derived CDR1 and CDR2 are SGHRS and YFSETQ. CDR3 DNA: TGCGCCAGCACCCGGGACGGGAGCTCCTACAATGAGCAGTTCTTC. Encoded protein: CASTRDGSSYNEQFF.

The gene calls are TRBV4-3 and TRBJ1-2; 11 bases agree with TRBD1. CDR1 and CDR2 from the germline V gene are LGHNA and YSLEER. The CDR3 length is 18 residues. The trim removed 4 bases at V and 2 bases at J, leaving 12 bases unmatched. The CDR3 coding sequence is TGCGCCAGCAGCCCCCGGGACAGGGGGGATAGGAGAAACTATGGCTACACCTTC. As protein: CASSPRDRGDRRNYGYTF.

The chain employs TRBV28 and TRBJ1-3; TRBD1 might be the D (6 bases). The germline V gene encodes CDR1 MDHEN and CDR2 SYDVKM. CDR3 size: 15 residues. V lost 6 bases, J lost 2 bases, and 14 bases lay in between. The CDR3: CASSQQGGTGNTIYF. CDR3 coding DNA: TGTGCCAGCAGCCAACAGGGAGGAACTGGAAACACCATATATTTT.

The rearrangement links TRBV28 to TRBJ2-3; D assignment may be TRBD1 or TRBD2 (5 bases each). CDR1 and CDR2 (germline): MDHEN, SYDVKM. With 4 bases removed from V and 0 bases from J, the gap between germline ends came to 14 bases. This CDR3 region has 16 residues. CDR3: CASSSPRGLSTDTQYF. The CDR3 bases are TGTGCCAGCAGTTCTCCGAGGGGCCTCAGCACAGATACGCAGTATTTT.

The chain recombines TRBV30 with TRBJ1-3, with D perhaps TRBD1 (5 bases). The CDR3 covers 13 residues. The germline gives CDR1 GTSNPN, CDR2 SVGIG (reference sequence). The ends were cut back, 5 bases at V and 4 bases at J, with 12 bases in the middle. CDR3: CAWSTASGNTIYF. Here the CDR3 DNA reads TGTGCCTGGTCGACAGCGTCAGGAAACACCATATATTTT.

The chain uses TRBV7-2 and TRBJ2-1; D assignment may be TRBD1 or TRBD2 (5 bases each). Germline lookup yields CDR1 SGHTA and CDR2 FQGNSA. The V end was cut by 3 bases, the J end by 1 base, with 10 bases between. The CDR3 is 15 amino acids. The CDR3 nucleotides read TGTGCCAGCAGCTTCTCAGGGAGATCCTACAATGAGCAGTTCTTC. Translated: CASSFSGRSYNEQFF.

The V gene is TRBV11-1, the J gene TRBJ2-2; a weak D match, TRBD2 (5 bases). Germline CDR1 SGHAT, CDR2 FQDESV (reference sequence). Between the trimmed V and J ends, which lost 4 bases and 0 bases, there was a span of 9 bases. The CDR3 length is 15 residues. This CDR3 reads CASSWPGTNTGELFF. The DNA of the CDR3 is TGTGCCAGCAGCTGGCCCGGGACGAACACCGGGGAGCTGTTTTTT.